The T cell receptor (beta chain) under discussion was sequenced for a study of blood T cell repertoires in COVID-19. Turning to the study itself: Whether acute or convalescent, the COVID-19 samples came from the United States, Italy and Spain.

The protocol was immunoSEQ multiplex PCR, while the TCRdb copy is restricted to in-frame clones and leaves out a portion. The table shows approximately 220,000 clones, with approximately 87% occurring only once. V shed 6 bases and J 5 bases; nucleotides not matched to a gene: 15. CDR3 length: 16 amino acids. Germline CDR1 is LNHDA and CDR2 is SQIVND (reference sequence). The clonotype comes from a woman between 45 and 60 years old with acute or convalescent COVID-19. The chain is built from TRBV19 and TRBJ1-2, with TRBD1 identical over 7 bases. Sequencing used peripheral blood. DNA for the CDR3: TGTGCCAGTAGCCTGAACACACAGGGGATCAAGTATGGCTACACCTTC. This sequence encodes CASSLNTQGIKYGYTF.